This entry concerns a single TCR beta chain. The antigen it recognizes is unknown. No base quality information exists; no much larger clone differs at one position. TCRbeta CDR3 regions were amplified from genomic DNA using the immunoSEQ Assay, a bias-controlled multiplex PCR. As for how the authors treated the data: Nucleated cell counts per sample were estimated from amplification of reference gene primers within the assay. Sequence reads were collapsed and filtered to measure the absolute abundance of every unique TCRbeta CDR3 rearrangement. For each sample, productive Simpson clonality was calculated by taking the square root of Simpson's diversity index across productive rearrangements. What TCRdb holds here is the immuneACCESS table cut down to in-frame rearrangements. Part of the clones is not present; checked against another copy, under half of the missing clones reflect an unresolved V gene, and the others are unexplained. V and J calls and clone size come straight from that table; D and trimming were deduced from the DNA. Present in this sample are about 200,000 clones, roughly 82% of which were seen just once. The ten top clones hold about 12% of the sample.

Each collaborating institution followed its own protocols to collect whole blood in K2EDTA tubes. Collaborator samples were shipped for TCRbeta analysis as frozen whole blood, isolated PBMCs, or DNA extracted from either sample type. These data come from a study of blood T cell repertoires in COVID-19 (dated by TCRdb to the early 2020s). In terms of the full investigation: Collaborator samples came from the United States, Italy and Spain and covered acute and convalescent phases of COVID-19. The material from the prospective study consisted of cDNA or gDNA derived from T cells, B-cell-depleted T cells, or PBMCs. Deeply sampled blood TCRbeta repertoires from subjects exposed to, actively infected with, or recovered from COVID-19 were included in the dataset. Samples were obtained from the ongoing ImmuneRACE study (first 160 participants) and from 950 to 1,500 subjects provided by 6 global collaborators. Where available, HLA class I and class II types were obtained from metadata supplied by the sample provider rather than from assay-based typing. The repertoires were released in a freely available public database meant as a resource for research on the immune response to SARS-CoV-2. Sample metadata almost always included a de-identified subject ID, COVID-19 status, age in years and sex. What the work shows at the level of the full study, not this receptor alone: The amount of clinical and demographic metadata varied by source and participant and was provided uncurated.

CDR1 and CDR2, looked up from the germline V gene, are SGHRS and YFSETQ. Taken from cysteine to phenylalanine, the CDR3 has 14 residues. Just the 42-base CDR3 DNA is kept, in frame starting at base 1. V is cut by 1 base and J by 5 bases, and the space between the germline ends is 11 bases. The origin of this receptor is a human donor in a cohort sampled during active COVID-19. Material: peripheral blood. This receptor chain uses TRBV5-1 and TRBJ2-3, with an unclear D gene assignment. In nucleotides, the sequence is TGCGCCAGCAGCTTGTCGGCAGAGGAAGATACGCAGTATTTT. Its translation is CASSLSAEEDTQYF.